This TCR beta chain was sequenced in a study of blood T cell repertoires in COVID-19. The wider study: Researchers got acute and convalescent COVID-19 samples from the United States, Italy and Spain. T cells, B-cell-depleted T cells, or PBMCs provided the cDNA or gDNA that served as material.

In the source study's methods: Using reference gene primer amplification, nucleated cell counts were estimated. Some clones are missing from TCRdb's copy, which holds only in-frame ones; the method was immunoSEQ multiplex PCR. Clone size and V and J calls were adopted from that table, with D and trimming inferred from the DNA. Of 170,000 or so clones in the sample, around 87% were seen once. This CDR3 is built from 13 residues. V was pared by 6 bases and J by 4 bases, with 12 bases between. J is TRBJ1-1 and V is TRBV12-3 or TRBV12-4; D gene uncertain. The specimen sequenced was peripheral blood. The sequence derives from a woman under 30 who had recovered from COVID-19. CDR3 amino acids: CASSVRSSTEAFF. The CDR3 DNA reads TGTGCCAGCAGCGTGAGATCTAGCACTGAAGCTTTCTTT.